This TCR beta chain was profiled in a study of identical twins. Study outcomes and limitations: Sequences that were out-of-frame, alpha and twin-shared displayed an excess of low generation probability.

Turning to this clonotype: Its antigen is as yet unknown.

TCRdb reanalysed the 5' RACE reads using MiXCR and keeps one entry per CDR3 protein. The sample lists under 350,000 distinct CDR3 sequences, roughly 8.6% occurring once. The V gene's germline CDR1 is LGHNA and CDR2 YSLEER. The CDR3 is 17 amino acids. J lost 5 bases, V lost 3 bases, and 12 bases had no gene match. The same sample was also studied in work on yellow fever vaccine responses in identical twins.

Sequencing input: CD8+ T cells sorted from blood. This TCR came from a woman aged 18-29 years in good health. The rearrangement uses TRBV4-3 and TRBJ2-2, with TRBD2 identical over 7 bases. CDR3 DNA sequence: TGCGCCAGCAGCCAGCTAGCTGGGGTCGGGGGGACCGGGGAGCTGTTTTTT. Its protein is CASSQLAGVGGTGELFF.